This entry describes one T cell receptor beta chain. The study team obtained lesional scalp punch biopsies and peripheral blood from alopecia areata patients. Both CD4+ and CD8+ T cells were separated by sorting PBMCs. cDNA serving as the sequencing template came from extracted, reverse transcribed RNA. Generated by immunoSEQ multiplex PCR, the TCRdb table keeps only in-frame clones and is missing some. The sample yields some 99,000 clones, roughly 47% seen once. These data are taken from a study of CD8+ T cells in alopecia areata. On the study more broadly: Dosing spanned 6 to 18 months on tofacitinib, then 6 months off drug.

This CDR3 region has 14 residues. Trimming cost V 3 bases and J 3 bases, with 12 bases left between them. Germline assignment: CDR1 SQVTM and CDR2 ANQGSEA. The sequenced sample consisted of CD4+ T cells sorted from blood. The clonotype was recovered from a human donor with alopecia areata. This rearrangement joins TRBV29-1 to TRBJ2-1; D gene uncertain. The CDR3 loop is CSVDKEYYYNEQFF. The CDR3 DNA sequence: TGCAGCGTTGATAAGGAGTACTACTACAATGAGCAGTTCTTC.